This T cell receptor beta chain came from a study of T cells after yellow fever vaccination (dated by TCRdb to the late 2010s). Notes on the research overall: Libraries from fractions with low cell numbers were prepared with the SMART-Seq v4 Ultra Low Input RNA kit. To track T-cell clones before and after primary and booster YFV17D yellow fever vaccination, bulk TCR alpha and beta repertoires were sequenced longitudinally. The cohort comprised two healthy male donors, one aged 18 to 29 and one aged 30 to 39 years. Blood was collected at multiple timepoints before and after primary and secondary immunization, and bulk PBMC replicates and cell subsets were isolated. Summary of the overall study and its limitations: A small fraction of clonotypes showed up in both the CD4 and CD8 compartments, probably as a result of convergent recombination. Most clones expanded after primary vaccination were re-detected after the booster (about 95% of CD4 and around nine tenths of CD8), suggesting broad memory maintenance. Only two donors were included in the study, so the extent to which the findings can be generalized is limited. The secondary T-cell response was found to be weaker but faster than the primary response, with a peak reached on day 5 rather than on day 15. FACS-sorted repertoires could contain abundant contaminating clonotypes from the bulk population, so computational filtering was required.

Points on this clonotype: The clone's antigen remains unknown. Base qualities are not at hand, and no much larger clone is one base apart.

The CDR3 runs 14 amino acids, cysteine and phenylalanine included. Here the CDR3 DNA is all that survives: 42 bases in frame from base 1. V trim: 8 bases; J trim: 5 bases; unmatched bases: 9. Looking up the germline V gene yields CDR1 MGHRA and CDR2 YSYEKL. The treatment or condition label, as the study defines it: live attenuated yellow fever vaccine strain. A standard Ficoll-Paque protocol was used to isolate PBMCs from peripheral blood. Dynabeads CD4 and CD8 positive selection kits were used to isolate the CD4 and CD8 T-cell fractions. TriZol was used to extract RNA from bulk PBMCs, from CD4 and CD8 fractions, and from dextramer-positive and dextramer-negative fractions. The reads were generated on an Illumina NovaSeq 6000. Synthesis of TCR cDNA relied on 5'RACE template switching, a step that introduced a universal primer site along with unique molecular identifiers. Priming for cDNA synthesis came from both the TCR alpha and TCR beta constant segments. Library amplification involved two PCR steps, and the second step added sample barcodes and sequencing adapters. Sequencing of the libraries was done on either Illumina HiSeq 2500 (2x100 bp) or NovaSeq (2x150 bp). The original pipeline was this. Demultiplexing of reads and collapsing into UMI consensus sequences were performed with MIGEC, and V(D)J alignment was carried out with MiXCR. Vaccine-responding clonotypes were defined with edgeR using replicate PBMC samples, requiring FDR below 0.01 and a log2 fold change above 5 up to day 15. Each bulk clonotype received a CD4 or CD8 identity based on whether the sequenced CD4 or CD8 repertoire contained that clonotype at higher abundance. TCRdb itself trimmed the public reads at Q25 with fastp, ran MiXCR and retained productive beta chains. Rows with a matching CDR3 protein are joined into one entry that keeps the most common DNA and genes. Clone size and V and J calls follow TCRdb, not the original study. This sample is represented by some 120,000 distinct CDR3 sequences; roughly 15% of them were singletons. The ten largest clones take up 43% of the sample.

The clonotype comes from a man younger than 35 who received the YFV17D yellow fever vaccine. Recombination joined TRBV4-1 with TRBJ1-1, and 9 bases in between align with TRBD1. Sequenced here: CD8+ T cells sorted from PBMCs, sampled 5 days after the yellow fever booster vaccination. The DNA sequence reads TGCGCCAGCGGGCACACAGGGGGCAGAACTGAAGCTTTCTTT. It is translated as CASGHTGGRTEAFF.